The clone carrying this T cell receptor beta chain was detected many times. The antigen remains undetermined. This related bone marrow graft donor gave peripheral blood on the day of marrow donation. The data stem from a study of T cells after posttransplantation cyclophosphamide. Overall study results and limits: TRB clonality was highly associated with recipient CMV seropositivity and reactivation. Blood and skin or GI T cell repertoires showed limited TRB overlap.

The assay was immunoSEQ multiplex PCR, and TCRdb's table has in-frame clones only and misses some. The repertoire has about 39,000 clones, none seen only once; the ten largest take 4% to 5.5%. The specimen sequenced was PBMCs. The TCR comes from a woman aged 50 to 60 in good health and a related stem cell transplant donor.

The CDR3 reads CSVEVSGGDGQFF. Written as DNA, the CDR3 is TGCAGCGTTGAAGTCTCAGGGGGCGACGGGCAGTTCTTC. The chain carries TRBV29-1 and TRBJ2-1; 8 bases fit TRBD1. The junction had 8 bases not matched to a gene; V was cut back by 1 base and J by 12 bases. The CDR3 length is 13 residues. CDR1 is SQVTM and CDR2 is ANQGSEA in the germline V gene.